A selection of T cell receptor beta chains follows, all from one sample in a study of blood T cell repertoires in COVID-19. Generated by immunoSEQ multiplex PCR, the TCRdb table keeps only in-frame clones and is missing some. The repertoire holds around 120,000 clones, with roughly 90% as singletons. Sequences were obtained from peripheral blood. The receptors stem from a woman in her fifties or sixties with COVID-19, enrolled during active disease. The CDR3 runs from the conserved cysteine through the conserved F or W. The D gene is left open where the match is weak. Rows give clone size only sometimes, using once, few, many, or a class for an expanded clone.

CDR3: CASSWFSGGAPHNEQFF
DNA: TGTGCCAGCAGCTGGTTTAGCGGGGGGGCCCCGCACAATGAGCAGTTCTTC
V: TRBV3-1/TRBV3-2
size: NA
J: TRBJ2-1
D: TRBD2

CDR3: CASRLLPGQGGNEQFF
DNA: TGCGCCAGCAGGTTACTTCCGGGACAGGGAGGCAATGAGCAGTTCTTC
V: TRBV5-1
size: NA
J: TRBJ2-1
D: TRBD1

CDR3: CSVEYRGGYGYTF
DNA: TGCAGCGTGGAGTATAGGGGGGGCTATGGCTACACCTTC
V: TRBV29-1
size: NA
J: TRBJ1-2
D: NA

CDR3: CASSPGQGAYEQYF
DNA: TGTGCCAGCAGCCCTGGGCAGGGGGCGTACGAGCAGTACTTC
V: TRBV7-2
size: NA
J: TRBJ2-7
D: TRBD1

CDR3: CAIRVQSNTEAFF
DNA: TGTGCCATCAGGGTACAGAGTAACACTGAAGCTTTCTTT
V: TRBV10-3
size: few
J: TRBJ1-1
D: NA

CDR3: CASSPLGGQGDEKLFF
DNA: TGTGCCAGCAGCCCTCTGGGGGGACAGGGAGATGAAAAACTGTTTTTT
V: TRBV5-5
size: NA
J: TRBJ1-4
D: TRBD1

CDR3: CASSQPGTGSSPLHF
DNA: TGTGCCAGCAGCCAACCCGGGACAGGGTCTTCACCCCTCCACTTT
V: TRBV4-2
size: NA
J: TRBJ1-6
D: TRBD1

CDR3: CASSLGQGSNQPQHF
DNA: TGTGCCAGCAGCTTAGGGCAGGGTAGCAATCAGCCCCAGCATTTT
V: TRBV5-4
size: once
J: TRBJ1-5
D: NA

CDR3: CATSWGANTGELFF
DNA: TGTGCCACCAGTTGGGGCGCGAACACCGGGGAGCTGTTTTTT
V: TRBV24-1
size: once
J: TRBJ2-2
D: NA

CDR3: CASSSGTGTLYTF
DNA: TGTGCCAGCAGCTCCGGGACAGGCACCCTTTACACCTTC
V: TRBV7-9
size: NA
J: TRBJ1-2
D: TRBD1

CDR3: CASQTNYGYTF
DNA: TGTGCCAGCCAGACTAACTATGGCTACACCTTC
V: TRBV19
size: NA
J: TRBJ1-2
D: NA

CDR3: CASSLEGQGTEAFF
DNA: TGTGCCAGCAGCTTAGAGGGACAGGGAACTGAAGCTTTCTTT
V: TRBV7-2
size: NA
J: TRBJ1-1
D: TRBD1

CDR3: CASSEMTGSGNTIYF
DNA: TGTGCCAGCAGCGAGATGACAGGATCTGGAAACACCATATATTTT
V: TRBV7-2
size: NA
J: TRBJ1-3
D: NA

CDR3: CASREDQGMGYNEQFF
DNA: TGTGCCAGCAGGGAAGACCAGGGAATGGGGTACAATGAGCAGTTCTTC
V: TRBV5-4
size: NA
J: TRBJ2-1
D: NA

CDR3: CASTMRTSSYEQYF
DNA: TGTGCCAGCACCATGAGGACTAGTTCCTACGAGCAGTACTTC
V: TRBV3-1/TRBV3-2
size: NA
J: TRBJ2-7
D: TRBD2

CDR3: CASSLPGGYQPQHF
DNA: TGTGCCAGCAGCTTACCAGGGGGGTATCAGCCCCAGCATTTT
V: TRBV7-2
size: NA
J: TRBJ1-5
D: TRBD1

CDR3: CATSSGLESTDTQYF
DNA: TGTGCCACCAGTTCGGGACTAGAGAGCACAGATACGCAGTATTTT
V: TRBV24-1
size: NA
J: TRBJ2-3
D: TRBD2

CDR3: CASSPIRTSGTGSAYEQYF
DNA: TGTGCCAGTAGCCCTATACGGACCTCCGGGACAGGCAGTGCCTACGAGCAGTACTTC
V: TRBV19
size: once
J: TRBJ2-7
D: TRBD1

CDR3: CASSRQGDYGYTF
DNA: TGTGCCAGCAGTCGACAGGGTGACTATGGCTACACCTTC
V: TRBV2
size: NA
J: TRBJ1-2
D: TRBD1

CDR3: CASPPRQGDTDTQYF
DNA: TGTGCCAGCCCCCCCCGACAGGGGGACACAGATACGCAGTATTTT
V: TRBV28
size: NA
J: TRBJ2-3
D: TRBD1

CDR3: CARGTDNSPLHF
DNA: TGTGCCAGGGGGACAGACAATTCACCCCTCCACTTT
V: TRBV2
size: NA
J: TRBJ1-6
D: TRBD1

CDR3: CASSATGRGLDQPQHF
DNA: TGTGCCAGTAGTGCGACAGGGAGAGGGTTAGATCAGCCCCAGCATTTT
V: TRBV19
size: few
J: TRBJ1-5
D: TRBD1

CDR3: CASSYLSGGYNEQFF
DNA: TGTGCCAGCAGCTATCTCAGTGGGGGGTACAATGAGCAGTTCTTC
V: TRBV7-9
size: NA
J: TRBJ2-1
D: NA

CDR3: CASSVTGELFF
DNA: TGTGCCAGCAGTGTAACCGGGGAGCTGTTTTTT
V: TRBV25-1
size: NA
J: TRBJ2-2
D: NA

CDR3: CASSYSGGADVGELFF
DNA: TGTGCCAGCAGTTACAGCGGGGGGGCGGATGTCGGGGAGCTGTTTTTT
V: TRBV6-5
size: NA
J: TRBJ2-2
D: TRBD2

CDR3: CASASWGRPNTGELFF
DNA: TGTGCCAGTGCATCCTGGGGCAGACCGAACACCGGGGAGCTGTTTTTT
V: TRBV19
size: NA
J: TRBJ2-2
D: NA